The 27 T cell receptor beta chains given below trace back to one sample, sequenced in a study of T-cell reconstitution after alpha-beta-depleted transplantation in children. During its preparation, the TCRbeta library received unique molecular identifiers. One entry per CDR3 protein, called by TCRdb with MiXCR from the PCR reads. This table holds around 500,000 distinct CDR3 sequences, 9.5% to 15% found once. This specimen consisted of PBMCs from the stem cell graft donor, obtained from the stem cell graft. The receptors shown here come from a human donor who donated a stem cell graft to a child with combined immunodeficiency.

This chain links TRBV28 with TRBJ2-7, with 8 bases lining up with TRBD2. The germline V gene has CDR1 MDHEN and CDR2 SYDVKM. Trimming removed 4 bases from V and 2 bases from J; junction bases left unmatched: 10. This CDR3 has 16 amino acids. The CDR3 loop is CASSSPSGGVAYEQYF. As DNA, the CDR3 is TGTGCCAGCAGTTCACCCTCGGGGGGGGTAGCCTACGAGCAGTACTTC.

The rearrangement links TRBV4-3 to TRBJ2-3; no reliable D call. V was cut by 4 bases and J by 4 bases, with 9 bases left in between. The germline V gene has CDR1 LGHNA and CDR2 YSLEER. The length of the CDR3 is 13 residues. CDR3 bases: TGCGCCAGCAGCCCCCAATCCGCAGATACGCAGTATTTT. Its translation: CASSPQSADTQYF.

This clonotype has only a few counts. V is TRBV12-3 or TRBV12-4 and J is TRBJ2-3, with D possibly being TRBD2 (5 bases). The ends were cut back, 6 bases at V and 0 bases at J, with 10 bases in the middle. The CDR3 has 14 amino acids. The CDR3 DNA is TGTGCCAGCAGACCGAGCGGCAGCACAGATACGCAGTATTTT. It codes for CASRPSGSTDTQYF.

V usage is TRBV7-2 and J usage is TRBJ2-7; TRBD2 might be the D (6 bases). From germline, CDR1 is SGHTA and CDR2 FQGNSA. V lost 5 bases and J 7 bases, leaving 12 bases between the germline ends. CDR3 size: 12 residues. DNA of the CDR3: TGTGCCAGCAGCCCCAGACGGGGGGAGCAGTACTTC. As protein: CASSPRRGEQYF.

This clonotype was counted once. This chain links TRBV2 with TRBJ2-1; 16 nucleotides line up with TRBD2. Germline CDR1 is SNHLY and CDR2 is FYNNEI. The ends lost 11 bases at V and 2 bases at J; junction bases unmatched: 12. This CDR3 comprises 18 residues. The CDR3 loop reads CAFSSRGTSGRAYNEQFF. The CDR3 DNA reads as TGTGCCTTCAGCTCGAGGGGGACTAGCGGGAGGGCCTACAATGAGCAGTTCTTC.

This rearrangement joins TRBV9 to TRBJ1-2, with 11 bases matching TRBD1. V lost 4 bases, J lost 2 bases, and 4 bases stayed unmatched. Germline V CDR1 and CDR2: SGDLS, YYNGEE. This CDR3 region has 15 residues. In DNA, the CDR3 is TGTGCCAGCAGCCTTCGGGACAGGGGGAACTATGGCTACACCTTC. Translated: CASSLRDRGNYGYTF.

About this clonotype itself: A much larger clone is a single base away; this may be a read error. The chain couples TRBV4-3 to TRBJ2-7; 7 positions match TRBD1. The CDR3 is 13 residues long. The germline CDR1 and CDR2 sequences are LGHNA and YSLEER. J was trimmed by 3 bases and V by 3 bases; bases with no gene match: 2. The CDR3 bases are TGCGCCAGCAGCCACGACAGGGTCTACGAGCAGTACTTC. It yields the protein CASSHDRVYEQYF.

This clonotype has only a few counts. CDR3 sequence reads: CASSEGQGNSPLHF. DNA for the CDR3: TGTGCCAGCAGCGAGGGACAGGGAAATTCACCCCTCCACTTT. The chain is built from TRBV28 and TRBJ1-6; 9 bases match TRBD1. The ends lost 6 bases at V and 7 bases at J; junction bases unmatched: 4. The CDR3 loop spans 14 amino acids. Germline lookup yields CDR1 MDHEN and CDR2 SYDVKM. The variable domain in full, completed from reference TRBV28 and TRBJ1-6, reads DVKVTQSSRYLVKRTGEKVFLECVQDMDHENMFWYRQDPGLGLRLIYFSYDVKMKEKGDIPEGYSVSREKKERFSLILESASTNQTSMYLCASSEGQGNSPLHFGNGTRLTVT.

The rearrangement joins TRBV25-1 to TRBJ2-7; D is unclear. This CDR3 region has 14 residues. Germline V gene data show CDR1 as MGHDK and CDR2 as SYGVNS. V lost 4 bases and J 0 bases, leaving 10 bases between the germline ends. CDR3 loop: CASSGSSDSYEQYF. The CDR3, as DNA: TGTGCCAGCAGTGGATCTTCGGACTCCTACGAGCAGTACTTC.

This clonotype has a count of ten or more. This rearrangement joins TRBV7-2 to TRBJ2-7, with 8 nucleotides matching TRBD1. The CDR3 loop spans 13 amino acids. Germline-derived CDR1 and CDR2 are SGHTA and FQGNSA. Trimming cost V 5 bases and J 4 bases; bases outside gene matches: 4. The CDR3 is CASSPNRGYEQYF. The CDR3 nucleotides read TGTGCCAGCAGCCCAAACAGGGGGTACGAGCAGTACTTC.

This rearrangement joins TRBV6-2 or TRBV6-3 to TRBJ1-1; D call uncertain. Germline CDR1 is MNHEY and CDR2 is SVGEGT. The CDR3 is made up of 15 amino acids. The V gene lost 8 bases and the J gene lost 1 base, with 17 bases spanning the gap. The CDR3 here is CASSKAGPSNTEAFF. CDR3 nucleotides: TGTGCCAGCTCTAAGGCAGGACCGTCGAACACTGAAGCTTTCTTT.

The CDR3 loop reads CAWSDPGTGTYNEQFF. CDR3 bases: TGTGCCTGGAGTGATCCCGGGACAGGGACCTACAATGAGCAGTTCTTC. The chain employs TRBV30 and TRBJ2-1, with 9 bases aligning to TRBD1. The CDR3 consists of 16 residues. V was pared by 1 base and J by 2 bases, with 6 bases of the junction left unmatched. Germline CDR1 reads GTSNPN; CDR2 reads SVGIG (reference sequence). The full variable domain, completed using reference TRBV30 and TRBJ2-1, is SQTIHQWPATLVQPVGSPLSLECTVEGTSNPNLYWYRQAAGRGLQLLFYSVGIGQISSEVPQNLSASRPQDRQFILSSKKLLLSDSGFYLCAWSDPGTGTYNEQFFGPGTRLTVL.

V is TRBV5-1 and J is TRBJ2-5, with TRBD1 matching over 11 bases. The CDR3 extends over 13 amino acids. CDR1 and CDR2 from the germline V gene are SGHRS and YFSETQ. Trimming at V came to 4 bases and at J to 7 bases, leaving 3 bases not matched to a gene. In DNA form, the CDR3 reads TGCGCCAGCAGCCCGGGACAGGGGGGGACCCAGTACTTC. Its translation is CASSPGQGGTQYF.

This clonotype has more than one count but fewer than ten. The chain links TRBV5-6 to TRBJ1-6; D not certain. Germline CDR1 SGHDT, CDR2 YYEEEE. The CDR3 totals 15 residues. Trimming removed 5 bases at V and 6 bases at J, with 15 bases between. The CDR3 DNA reads as TGTGCCAGCAGGTTGACCGCCGCCCCTAATTCACCCCTCCACTTT. As protein: CASRLTAAPNSPLHF. The full variable domain, completed using reference TRBV5-6 and TRBJ1-6, is DAGVTQSPTHLIKTRGQQVTLRCSPKSGHDTVSWYQQALGQGPQFIFQYYEEEERQRGNFPDRFSGHQFPNYSSELNVNALLLGDSALYLCASRLTAAPNSPLHFGNGTRLTVT.

The chain has TRBV29-1 and TRBJ1-4; TRBD1 aligns across 7 bases. Germline values: CDR1 SQVTM, CDR2 ANQGSEA. Trimming at V came to 0 bases and at J to 7 bases, leaving 8 bases not matched to a gene. The CDR3 sequence is 15 residues long. The CDR3 DNA follows: TGCAGCGTTGAAGATCGGGACAGCGGAGGTGAAAAACTGTTTTTT. Translation gives CSVEDRDSGGEKLFF.

The chain carries TRBV6-2 or TRBV6-3 and TRBJ1-5, with D possibly TRBD1 on 5 matching bases. With 0 bases removed from V and 0 bases from J, the gap between germline ends came to 9 bases. CDR3 length equals 16 residues. CDR1 and CDR2 (germline): MNHEY, SVGEGT. The CDR3 protein is CASSYSTRASNQPQHF. The CDR3 DNA reads as TGTGCCAGCAGTTACTCGACCAGGGCTAGCAATCAGCCCCAGCATTTT.

A few counts support this clonotype. The CDR3 DNA reads as TGTGCCAGGGGCCCCGGCCGGGGCCAGGGAGACACCGGGGAGCTGTTTTTT. Translation: CARGPGRGQGDTGELFF. The chain combines TRBV28 with TRBJ2-2; possibly TRBD1 or TRBD2 for D (5 bases each). Per germline, CDR1 MDHEN and CDR2 SYDVKM. This CDR3 is 17 amino acids long. V lost 9 bases to trimming and J lost 3 bases, with 23 bases between them. The full variable domain, rest sourced from reference TRBV28 and TRBJ2-2, is DVKVTQSSRYLVKRTGEKVFLECVQDMDHENMFWYRQDPGLGLRLIYFSYDVKMKEKGDIPEGYSVSREKKERFSLILESASTNQTSMYLCARGPGRGQGDTGELFFGEGSRLTVL.

This clonotype appeared many times. The chain carries TRBV7-3 and TRBJ2-1, with a possible D match to TRBD2 (5 bases). The CDR3 has 16 amino acids. V shed 5 bases and J shed 0 bases, with 14 bases lying between them. CDR1 is SGHTA, CDR2 FQGTGA, per germline. CDR3 protein: CASSPGLQSSYNEQFF. CDR3 in DNA: TGTGCCAGCAGCCCAGGACTTCAGAGCTCCTACAATGAGCAGTTCTTC.

There are many counts of this clonotype. The CDR3 bases are TGTGCCAGCAGCGTTGGGGCTAGCGGTCCGCAAGAGACCCAGTACTTC. This translates into CASSVGASGPQETQYF. The V gene is TRBV9, the J gene TRBJ2-5; 7 nucleotides align to TRBD2. Looked up from germline, CDR1 is SGDLS and CDR2 is YYNGEE. CDR3 size: 16 residues. J was trimmed by 2 bases and V by 2 bases; bases with no gene match: 9. Supplemented by reference TRBV9 and TRBJ2-5, the full variable domain reads DSGVTQTPKHLITATGQRVTLRCSPRSGDLSVYWYQQSLDQGLQFLIQYYNGEERAKGNILERFSAQQFPDLHSELNLSSLELGDSALYFCASSVGASGPQETQYFGPGTRLLVL.

V gene TRBV18 combines with J gene TRBJ2-3; 7 bases map to TRBD2. V was clipped by 1 base and J by 0 bases; unmatched bases: 10. This CDR3 has 18 residues. CDR1 is KGHSH, CDR2 LQKENI, per germline. CDR3 residues: CASSPLLAVEPSTDTQYF. In nucleotides, the CDR3 is TGTGCCAGCTCACCACTGCTAGCGGTGGAGCCTAGCACAGATACGCAGTATTTT.

In this sample, this clonotype turned up a few times. The chain links TRBV12-3 or TRBV12-4 to TRBJ2-3, with D maybe TRBD1 (6 bases). This CDR3 comprises 14 residues. V was shortened by 4 bases and J by 8 bases, with 16 bases between the two germline ends. In nucleotides, the CDR3 is TGTGCCAGCAGTTCGACAGGTAGCATAGGTACGCAGTATTTT. Protein sequence: CASSSTGSIGTQYF.

Written as DNA, the CDR3 is TGCGCCAGCAGCTTCGCCGGACAGGGCTGGAGCACAGATACGCAGTATTTT. This sequence encodes CASSFAGQGWSTDTQYF. V and J are TRBV5-1 and TRBJ2-3, with 8 bases matching TRBD1. V shed 2 bases and J 0 bases; nucleotides not matched to a gene: 8. The length of the CDR3 is 17 residues. Germline CDR1 is SGHRS and CDR2 is YFSETQ.

This clonotype occurred many times. J is TRBJ2-5 and V is TRBV12-3 or TRBV12-4; 10 bases match TRBD2. This CDR3 has 15 amino acids. V dropped 3 bases and J dropped 4; count of bases not matched to a gene: 5. The CDR3 DNA reads TGTGCCAGCAGTTTCAGAGCGGGAGGGGGAGAGACCCAGTACTTC. Its protein product is CASSFRAGGGETQYF.

This clonotype was counted ten times or more. This chain uses TRBV7-2 with TRBJ1-1; D ambiguous. The germline gives CDR1 SGHTA, CDR2 FQGNSA. The length of the CDR3 is 14 residues. With 0 bases removed from V and 1 base from J, the gap between germline ends came to 6 bases. The CDR3 nucleotides are TGTGCCAGCAGCTTAGCGGAGGGGAACACTGAAGCTTTCTTT. It yields the protein CASSLAEGNTEAFF.

The V gene is TRBV20-1, the J gene TRBJ2-3, with 10 bases fitting TRBD1. Germline values: CDR1 DFQATT, CDR2 SNEGSKA (reference sequence). V was clipped by 0 bases and J by 4 bases; unmatched bases: 10. The CDR3 consists of 17 residues. DNA of the CDR3: TGCAGTGCTAGAGATTTTGGTCCGGACAGGGGGTCAGATACGCAGTATTTT. It translates to CSARDFGPDRGSDTQYF.

The chain employs TRBV13 and TRBJ2-3, with TRBD2 identical over 10 bases. The V and J ends lost 5 bases and 3 bases, in that order; junction bases with no gene match: 17. The CDR3 has 19 residues. The V gene's germline CDR1 is PRHDT and CDR2 FYEKMQ (reference sequence). The chain's CDR3 is CASSPKSGTSEFVTDTQYF. The CDR3 DNA reads as TGTGCCAGCAGCCCAAAGTCCGGGACTAGCGAGTTTGTTACAGATACGCAGTATTTT.

This clonotype appeared a few times. The genes are TRBV29-1 and TRBJ1-2; 8 bases are a match to TRBD1. The CDR3 totals 12 residues. With V trimmed by 3 bases and J by 7 bases, 4 bases remained unmatched. Germline V gives CDR1 SQVTM, CDR2 ANQGSEA. The CDR3 DNA follows: TGCAGCGTTGAGACGACAGGGGCTGGCTACACCTTC. Its translation is CSVETTGAGYTF. The complete variable domain, with remaining parts taken from reference TRBV29-1 and TRBJ1-2, reads SAVISQKPSRDICQRGTSLTIQCQVDSQVTMMFWYRQQPGQSLTLIATANQGSEATYESGFVIDKFPISRPNLTFSTLTVSNMSPEDSSIYLCSVETTGAGYTFGSGTRLTVV.